A single sample gave rise to the 32 T cell receptor beta chains below, sequenced in a study of CD8 T cells in Susac syndrome. The RNA input was roughly 0.45 to 1 ug, and it was reverse transcribed with random hexamers. TCRdb reprocessed the immunoSEQ multiplex PCR reads via MiXCR and lists one record per CDR3 protein. Counted here are 100,000 to 150,000 distinct CDR3 sequences, about 95% occurring once; the ten biggest clones make up roughly 0.11%. Sequencing was done on a sample of CD4+ T cells from PBMCs. These receptors were obtained from a human donor in good health.

The rearrangement links TRBV12-3 or TRBV12-4 to TRBJ2-5, with 9 bases that match TRBD1. V shed 5 bases, J shed 4 bases, and the junction held 5 bases outside the gene matches. There are 14 residues in the CDR3. CDR3: CASSPRTGVETQYF. The DNA for the CDR3 is TGTGCCAGCAGTCCTCGGACAGGGGTAGAGACCCAGTACTTC.

This chain links TRBV3-1 with TRBJ2-2; 7 bases map to TRBD2. The germline V gene has CDR1 LGHDT and CDR2 YNNKEL (reference sequence). After removal of 3 bases from V and 4 bases from J, the junction contained 5 bases not matched to a gene. The length of the CDR3 is 15 residues. The CDR3 protein is CASSQALAVTGELFF. CDR3 coding DNA: TGTGCCAGCAGCCAGGCTCTAGCGGTCACCGGGGAGCTGTTTTTT.

J is TRBJ2-5 and V is TRBV5-1, with D unresolved. V lost 0 bases and J lost 2, with 11 bases in between. The CDR3 length is 15 residues. Germline V gene data show CDR1 as SGHRS and CDR2 as YFSETQ. Here the CDR3 DNA reads TGCGCCAGCAGCTTGGCAGAGAGACTTCAAGAGACCCAGTACTTC. Protein: CASSLAERLQETQYF.

The gene calls are TRBV7-9 and TRBJ2-3; D gene uncertain. This CDR3 has 16 amino acids. Germline V gene sequence: CDR1 SEHNR, CDR2 FQNEAQ (reference sequence). The germline V and J ends were trimmed by 5 bases and 2 bases, with 17 bases remaining between them. The DNA of the CDR3 is TGTGCCAGCAGCCCAGGACGCTCCCGAGACACAGATACGCAGTATTTT. Translating gives CASSPGRSRDTDTQYF.

The chain has TRBV5-1 and TRBJ2-7; 9 bases map to TRBD1. The CDR3 spans 14 residues. From germline, CDR1 is SGHRS and CDR2 YFSETQ. With V trimmed by 5 bases and J by 2 bases, 5 bases remained unmatched. The CDR3 region is CASRPGQGPYEQYF. CDR3 DNA sequence: TGCGCCAGCAGACCCGGACAGGGGCCCTACGAGCAGTACTTC. The entire variable domain, with the rest obtained from reference TRBV5-1 and TRBJ2-7, is as follows: KAGVTQTPRYLIKTRGQQVTLSCSPISGHRSVSWYQQTPGQGLQFLFEYFSETQRNKGNFPGRFSGRQFSNSRSEMNVSTLELGDSALYLCASRPGQGPYEQYFGPGTRLTVT.

The chain employs TRBV3-1 and TRBJ2-5; D could derive from TRBD1 or TRBD2 (5 bases each). Germline values: CDR1 LGHDT, CDR2 YNNKEL (reference sequence). The germline V and J ends were trimmed by 5 bases and 2 bases, with 9 bases remaining between them. This CDR3 spans 13 amino acids. CDR3 loop: CASSGGPQETQYF. In DNA form, the CDR3 reads TGTGCCAGCAGCGGGGGACCACAAGAGACCCAGTACTTC.

The CDR3 region is CSARSPGEVPNEQFF. CDR3 DNA sequence: TGCAGTGCTAGATCCCCGGGGGAGGTGCCCAATGAGCAGTTCTTC. The chain links TRBV20-1 to TRBJ2-1; perhaps TRBD2 as D (6 bases). Germline values: CDR1 DFQATT, CDR2 SNEGSKA (reference sequence). Trimming stripped 2 bases from V and 6 bases from J, with 17 bases between. The CDR3 sequence is 15 residues long.

This clonotype was seen only a few times. The CDR3 loop is CASTRTGGTYEQYF. DNA for the CDR3: TGTGCCAGCACCCGTACCGGGGGGACCTACGAGCAGTACTTC. The gene calls are TRBV6-5 and TRBJ2-7; TRBD2 agrees at 7 bases. This CDR3 is 14 amino acids long. V lost 7 bases to trimming and J lost 2 bases; unmatched junction nucleotides: 8. The germline V gene has CDR1 MNHEY and CDR2 SVGAGI.

V is TRBV7-2 and J is TRBJ1-5; no firm D call. The germline V gene encodes CDR1 SGHTA and CDR2 FQGNSA. Trimming cost V 1 base and J 11 bases, with 12 bases left between them. The CDR3 contains 13 residues. CDR3 in DNA: TGTGCCAGCAGCTTAGAGACGGCCAGGACCCAGCATTTT. Protein: CASSLETARTQHF.

The chain has TRBV24-1 and TRBJ2-1; TRBD1 matches at 7 bases. The CDR3 loop spans 16 amino acids. V lost 5 bases to trimming and J lost 2 bases; unmatched junction nucleotides: 8. The germline gives CDR1 KGHDR, CDR2 SFDVKD. CDR3 in amino acids: CATSVGPGQPYNEQFF. CDR3 sequence (DNA): TGTGCCACCAGTGTTGGGCCGGGACAGCCCTACAATGAGCAGTTCTTC.

This clonotype appeared a few times. This chain connects TRBV29-1 to TRBJ2-1, with TRBD1 identical over 7 bases. The CDR3 is 13 residues long. The V segment lost 5 bases and the J segment 1 base; nucleotides outside the gene matches: 2. CDR1 is SQVTM, CDR2 ANQGSEA, per germline. The CDR3 protein is CSVTQGSYNEQFF. The CDR3 DNA is TGCAGCGTTACACAGGGGTCCTACAATGAGCAGTTCTTC.

CDR3 residues: CASSLTGWETQYF. The CDR3 DNA sequence: TGTGCCAGCAGTTTAACAGGGTGGGAGACCCAGTACTTC. The chain couples TRBV12-3 or TRBV12-4 to TRBJ2-5; tentative D call: TRBD1 (6 bases). The CDR3 runs 13 residues. With 2 bases removed from V and 5 bases from J, the gap between germline ends came to 9 bases.

The DNA for the CDR3 is TGTGCCAGCAGCCCCCCGATAGCTGGTACGCAGTATTTT. Encoded protein: CASSPPIAGTQYF. The chain recombines TRBV7-2 with TRBJ2-3; unclear D gene. Trimming stripped 5 bases from V and 8 bases from J, with 14 bases between. CDR3 length: 13 residues. Germline CDR1 is SGHTA and CDR2 is FQGNSA.

The chain uses TRBV4-1 and TRBJ1-5; possibly TRBD1 for D (5 bases). The V end was cut by 1 base, the J end by 5 bases, with 9 bases between. CDR1 and CDR2 (germline): MGHRA, YSYEKL. The CDR3 totals 14 residues. The CDR3, as DNA: TGCGCCAGCAGCCAAGGACAGAGTTATCAGCCCCAGCATTTT. Translation: CASSQGQSYQPQHF.

V gene TRBV6-6 combines with J gene TRBJ2-3; the match to TRBD2 covers 10 bases. Germline assignment: CDR1 MNHNY and CDR2 SVGAGI (reference sequence). J gave up 2 bases and V 2 bases, and 4 bases lay outside the gene matches. The CDR3 is made up of 16 amino acids. CDR3: CASSYRTSGITDTQYF. As DNA, the CDR3 is TGTGCCAGCAGTTACAGGACTAGCGGAATCACAGATACGCAGTATTTT.

This rearrangement joins TRBV24-1 to TRBJ2-7; D may be TRBD2 (7 bases). The germline V gene encodes CDR1 KGHDR and CDR2 SFDVKD. The germline V and J ends were trimmed by 3 bases and 4 bases, with 15 bases remaining between them. This CDR3 has 15 amino acids. The CDR3 is CATSDRTAGTYEQYF. The CDR3 nucleotides are TGTGCCACCAGTGATCGGACAGCGGGAACGTACGAGCAGTACTTC.

The chain recombines TRBV12-3 or TRBV12-4 with TRBJ2-7; 7 bases align to TRBD1. The CDR3 is 15 amino acids. Trimming cost V 6 bases and J 1 base; bases outside gene matches: 9. CDR3 sequence: CASRSNRDSSYEQYF. The CDR3 DNA follows: TGTGCCAGCAGGTCGAACCGGGACAGTTCCTACGAGCAGTACTTC.

The chain combines TRBV2 with TRBJ2-3; the D gene is possibly TRBD2 (6 bases). CDR3 length: 13 amino acids. Trimming took off 6 bases at V and 5 bases at J, with 12 bases between the two ends. CDR1 is SNHLY, CDR2 FYNNEI, per germline. CDR3 DNA: TGTGCCAGCAGCCTAGCGCGCGTAGATACGCAGTATTTT. Residues: CASSLARVDTQYF.

This chain links TRBV27 with TRBJ2-1; D not certain. The CDR3 has 15 residues. Germline CDR1 and CDR2: MNHEY and SMNVEV (reference sequence). Trimming left V 5 bases short and J 4 bases short, with 15 bases between. CDR3 in DNA: TGTGCCAGCAGTAAAGACTGGGAAAGTTACAATGAGCAGTTCTTC. Encoded protein: CASSKDWESYNEQFF.

J is TRBJ2-7 and V is TRBV27; D is unclear. V lost 0 bases to trimming and J lost 9 bases, with 12 bases between them. CDR3 length: 13 residues. The germline V gene has CDR1 MNHEY and CDR2 SMNVEV (reference sequence). CDR3 region: CASSLSPQVGQYF. CDR3 coding DNA: TGTGCCAGCAGTTTATCCCCACAAGTAGGGCAGTACTTC.

The chain recombines TRBV6-5 with TRBJ2-7; TRBD2 matches 11 bases. Germline V gene sequence: CDR1 MNHEY, CDR2 SVGAGI. V was clipped by 2 bases and J by 2 bases; unmatched bases: 2. The CDR3 runs 15 residues. The CDR3 region has the DNA TGTGCCAGCAGTTACCAACTAGCGGGGGCCTACGAGCAGTACTTC. It codes for CASSYQLAGAYEQYF.

The chain links TRBV5-1 to TRBJ1-1; maybe TRBD1 (5 bases). Trimming left V 0 bases short and J 11 bases short, with 14 bases between. There are 13 residues in the CDR3. Germline CDR1 and CDR2: SGHRS and YFSETQ. The CDR3 reads CASSLDQGRPAFF. The CDR3 region has the DNA TGCGCCAGCAGCTTGGATCAGGGAAGGCCTGCTTTCTTT. The entire variable domain, with the rest obtained from reference TRBV5-1 and TRBJ1-1, is as follows: KAGVTQTPRYLIKTRGQQVTLSCSPISGHRSVSWYQQTPGQGLQFLFEYFSETQRNKGNFPGRFSGRQFSNSRSEMNVSTLELGDSALYLCASSLDQGRPAFFGQGTRLTVV.

This chain connects TRBV5-1 to TRBJ2-3; no clear D. Looked up from germline, CDR1 is SGHRS and CDR2 is YFSETQ. This CDR3 is 14 amino acids long. The V end was cut by 0 bases, the J end by 3 bases, with 8 bases between. Here the CDR3 reads CASSLGSQTDTQYF. The CDR3 DNA is TGCGCCAGCAGCTTGGGAAGTCAGACAGATACGCAGTATTTT.

The chain links TRBV7-9 to TRBJ2-7; the match to TRBD2 covers 11 bases. The CDR3 totals 14 residues. In germline, CDR1 is SEHNR, CDR2 FQNEAQ (reference sequence). V trimming: 5 bases; J trimming: 3 bases; junction bases outside the gene matches: 3. The CDR3 DNA follows: TGTGCCAGCAGCCCCGGGACTAGCGGCTACGAGCAGTACTTC. As protein: CASSPGTSGYEQYF.

The chain carries TRBV20-1 and TRBJ2-7; D uncertain. There are 11 residues in the CDR3. The germline V gene has CDR1 DFQATT and CDR2 SNEGSKA (reference sequence). The V and J ends lost 7 bases and 2 bases respectively, with 9 bases between them. The CDR3 DNA is TGCAGTGGTAGGGTTACCTACGAGCAGTACTTC. Translated, it gives CSGRVTYEQYF.

The rearrangement links TRBV28 to TRBJ1-4; a weak D match, TRBD1 (6 bases). V shed 6 bases and J shed 9 bases, with 11 bases lying between them. In germline, CDR1 is MDHEN, CDR2 SYDVKM. This CDR3 spans 12 amino acids. The CDR3 DNA reads as TGTGCCAGCAGCAGGGGTTCACAAAAACTGTTTTTT. Residues: CASSRGSQKLFF.

The V call is TRBV7-2, the J call TRBJ2-6; 9 bases match TRBD1. The ends lost 4 bases at V and 2 bases at J; junction bases unmatched: 9. The germline V gene encodes CDR1 SGHTA and CDR2 FQGNSA. The CDR3 covers 18 residues. CDR3 amino acids: CASSSPATGGPGANVLTF. The CDR3 DNA follows: TGTGCCAGCAGCTCCCCGGCGACAGGGGGGCCTGGGGCCAACGTCCTGACTTTC.

The chain couples TRBV6-1 to TRBJ2-7; D is unresolved. The CDR3 is made up of 14 amino acids. The ends were cut back, 8 bases at V and 5 bases at J, with 19 bases in the middle. The germline V gene has CDR1 MNHNS and CDR2 SASEGT. CDR3 nucleotides: TGTGCCAGCGCCCAGCTTAATGCGTTAAACGAGCAGTACTTC. Protein sequence: CASAQLNALNEQYF.

The chain carries TRBV5-4 and TRBJ2-3; 8 bases map to TRBD2. The CDR3 is made up of 13 amino acids. Germline lookup yields CDR1 SGHNT and CDR2 YYREEE (reference sequence). V shed 5 bases, J shed 5 bases, and the junction held 4 bases outside the gene matches. In DNA form, the CDR3 reads TGTGCCAGCAGAAGGACTAGCCTAGATACGCAGTATTTT. This codes for CASRRTSLDTQYF.

V usage is TRBV9 and J usage is TRBJ2-2, with 7 nucleotides matching TRBD1. The V gene end was trimmed by 4 bases and the J gene end by 2 bases; junction bases not matched to a gene: 5. From germline, CDR1 is SGDLS and CDR2 YYNGEE. The length of the CDR3 is 15 residues. As DNA, the CDR3 is TGTGCCAGCAGCACCGGGACAGTCAACACCGGGGAGCTGTTTTTT. Protein product: CASSTGTVNTGELFF.

This clonotype was found once. This chain links TRBV7-2 with TRBJ2-5; 9 nucleotides agree with TRBD1. Per the germline V gene, CDR1 is SGHTA and CDR2 is FQGNSA. The CDR3 sequence is 14 residues long. V dropped 5 bases and J dropped 5; count of bases not matched to a gene: 6. CDR3 loop: CASSRNRGQETQYF. CDR3 in DNA: TGTGCCAGCAGCCGGAACAGGGGGCAGGAGACCCAGTACTTC.

The chain links TRBV30 to TRBJ1-4, with D possibly TRBD1 on 6 matching bases. The germline V gene has CDR1 GTSNPN and CDR2 SVGIG (reference sequence). This CDR3 contains 14 residues. Trimming pared 7 bases from V and 0 bases from J, leaving 12 bases between. The CDR3 DNA is TGTGCCTTCAACCGACAGGCAACTAATGAAAAACTGTTTTTT. Encoded protein: CAFNRQATNEKLFF. The complete variable domain, with remaining parts taken from reference TRBV30 and TRBJ1-4, reads SQTIHQWPATLVQPVGSPLSLECTVEGTSNPNLYWYRQAAGRGLQLLFYSVGIGQISSEVPQNLSASRPQDRQFILSSKKLLLSDSGFYLCAFNRQATNEKLFFGSGTQLSVL.